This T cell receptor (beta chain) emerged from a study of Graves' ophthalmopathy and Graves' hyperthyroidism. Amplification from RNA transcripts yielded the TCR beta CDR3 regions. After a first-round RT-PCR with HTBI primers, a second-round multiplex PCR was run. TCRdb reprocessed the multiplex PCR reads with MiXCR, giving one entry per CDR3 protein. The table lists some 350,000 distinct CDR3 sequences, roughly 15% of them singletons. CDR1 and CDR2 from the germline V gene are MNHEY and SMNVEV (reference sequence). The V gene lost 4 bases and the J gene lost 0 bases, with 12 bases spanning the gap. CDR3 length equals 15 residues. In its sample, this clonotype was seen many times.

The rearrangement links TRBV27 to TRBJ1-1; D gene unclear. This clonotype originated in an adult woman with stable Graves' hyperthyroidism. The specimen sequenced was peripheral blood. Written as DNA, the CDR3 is TGTGCCAGCAGTTCCCTGAGGGCGGTGAACACTGAAGCTTTCTTT. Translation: CASSSLRAVNTEAFF.